These T cell receptor beta chains were read from a single sample in a study of cytomegalovirus exposure and HLA in healthy donors. Assay: immunoSEQ multiplex PCR; the TCRdb copy retains only in-frame clones and omits some. The sample has approximately 39,000 clones; 85% to 95% are singletons. The specimen sequenced was PBMCs. All receptors derive from a man younger than 35 in good health and CMV-seronegative. Each CDR3 is given with its conserved first and last residue. The D gene is left open where the match is weak. Clone size appears in some rows only: once, few, many, or a class for an expanded clone.

V: TRBV27; size: NA; J: TRBJ2-7; D: TRBD1; CDR3: CASSSTGAPYEQYF; DNA: TGTGCCAGCAGTTCGACAGGGGCCCCCTACGAGCAGTACTTC
V: TRBV28; size: once; J: TRBJ1-2; D: TRBD1; CDR3: CASSSLQTGTNYGYTF; DNA: TGTGCCAGCAGTTCACTTCAGACAGGGACTAACTATGGCTACACCTTC
V: TRBV27; size: NA; J: TRBJ2-2; D: TRBD1; CDR3: CASSVTGPRIFTGELFF; DNA: TGTGCCAGCAGCGTGACAGGGCCTAGAATCTTCACCGGGGAGCTGTTTTTT
V: TRBV10-3; size: once; J: TRBJ2-5; D: TRBD2; CDR3: CAISDLGGARETQYF; DNA: TGTGCCATCAGTGATCTCGGGGGGGCGAGGGAGACCCAGTACTTC
V: TRBV6-1; size: NA; J: TRBJ2-6; D: NA; CDR3: CASSHLVGANVLTF; DNA: TGTGCCAGCAGTCATTTAGTTGGGGCCAACGTCCTGACTTTC
V: TRBV30; size: few; J: TRBJ1-5; D: TRBD1; CDR3: CAWDRGNQPQHF; DNA: TGTGCCTGGGACAGGGGTAATCAGCCCCAGCATTTT
V: TRBV7-3; size: NA; J: TRBJ2-2; D: TRBD2; CDR3: CASSLSVGLGYFGELFF; DNA: TGTGCCAGCAGCTTAAGTGTCGGACTAGGGTATTTCGGGGAGCTGTTTTTT
V: TRBV5-6; size: NA; J: TRBJ2-1; D: NA; CDR3: CASSLTRFPFDEQFF; DNA: TGTGCCAGCAGCTTAACTAGATTCCCCTTTGATGAGCAGTTCTTC
V: TRBV5-1; size: NA; J: TRBJ1-3; D: NA; CDR3: CASSLVSGSNTIYF; DNA: TGCGCCAGCAGCTTGGTTTCCGGGTCGAACACCATATATTTT
V: TRBV5-5; size: once; J: TRBJ1-2; D: TRBD1; CDR3: CASSLLQGETGGYTF; DNA: TGTGCCAGCAGCTTGCTGCAGGGGGAAACGGGAGGCTACACCTTC
V: TRBV6-1; size: once; J: TRBJ1-2; D: NA; CDR3: CASSDLSRGGYTF; DNA: TGTGCCAGCAGTGATTTATCCAGGGGAGGCTACACCTTC
V: TRBV25-1; size: once; J: TRBJ2-2; D: TRBD1; CDR3: CASTGGVGTGELFF; DNA: TGTGCCAGCACAGGGGGCGTGGGGACCGGGGAGCTGTTTTTT
V: TRBV4-1; size: NA; J: TRBJ1-1; D: TRBD1; CDR3: CASMDRGQNAEAFF; DNA: TGCGCCAGCATGGACAGGGGCCAGAACGCTGAAGCTTTCTTT
V: TRBV2; size: NA; J: TRBJ2-1; D: NA; CDR3: CASGRAPGAYNEQFF; DNA: TGTGCCAGCGGCCGGGCCCCGGGGGCCTACAATGAGCAGTTCTTC
V: TRBV28; size: few; J: TRBJ1-1; D: TRBD1; CDR3: CASSFGRGQSEAFF; DNA: TGTGCCAGCAGTTTCGGGAGGGGGCAATCTGAAGCTTTCTTT
V: TRBV29-1; size: NA; J: TRBJ2-7; D: TRBD2; CDR3: CSVSFLAGGPSEQYF; DNA: TGCAGCGTTTCTTTTCTAGCGGGGGGGCCATCCGAGCAGTACTTC